What follows is one T cell receptor (beta chain) and its context. Its antigen remains unidentified. Researchers ran the PCR with 60 Vbeta and 13 Jbeta primers. Assay: immunoSEQ multiplex PCR; the TCRdb copy retains only in-frame clones and omits some. The repertoire holds more than 200,000 clones, with 70% as singletons. This record comes from a study of cytomegalovirus exposure and HLA in healthy donors. Overall study context: Of the donors genotyped, approximately 400 in all, 75% to 85% fell in the Caucasian-associated ancestry cluster.

The CDR3 consists of 13 residues. Trimming took off 6 bases at V and 5 bases at J, with 11 bases between the two ends. Looked up from germline, CDR1 is SGHAT and CDR2 is FQNNGV. General study points: A later analysis found common viral pathogens apparently linked to several of the most significant clusters.

The specimen sequenced was PBMCs. This TCR was recovered from a man aged 35 to 55 in good health and CMV-seropositive. The V gene is TRBV11-2, the J gene TRBJ2-1; TRBD2 is a possible D gene (7 bases). The CDR3 loop is CASRGGGDNEQFF. For the CDR3, the DNA is TGTGCCAGCAGAGGGGGGGGCGACAATGAGCAGTTCTTC.